Described below is a single T cell receptor beta chain sequence and its context. Treatment defined: over 15 received Ad26.COV2.S at low or high dose, single or two shots; about 5 received placebo; per-sample allocation not given. Following the first vaccine or placebo injection, samples were taken on day 63. Built on an Ad26 vector, the vaccine expressed Wuhan-strain SARS-CoV-2 spike. The protocol was immunoSEQ multiplex PCR, while the TCRdb copy is restricted to in-frame clones and leaves out a portion. The sample yields hundreds of thousands of clones, about 83% seen once. The data were taken from a study of Ad26.COV2.S vaccination and SARS-CoV-2 variants. Study-wide context: Participants got Ad26.COV2.S intramuscularly, once or twice 56 days apart.

The CDR3 has 14 amino acids. Germline CDR1 MNHEY, CDR2 SMNVEV (reference sequence). Trimming pared 8 bases from V and 0 bases from J, leaving 14 bases between. V is TRBV27 and J is TRBJ2-7, with D tentatively TRBD2 (6 bases). The source was peripheral blood, collected in a trial of Ad26.COV2.S vaccine versus placebo. The TCR comes from a person between 18 and 60 years old who received the Ad26.COV2.S COVID-19 vaccine or a placebo. The CDR3, as DNA: TGTGCCAGCGGAGGGGCAGGGTTCTCCTACGAGCAGTACTTC. It encodes CASGGAGFSYEQYF.